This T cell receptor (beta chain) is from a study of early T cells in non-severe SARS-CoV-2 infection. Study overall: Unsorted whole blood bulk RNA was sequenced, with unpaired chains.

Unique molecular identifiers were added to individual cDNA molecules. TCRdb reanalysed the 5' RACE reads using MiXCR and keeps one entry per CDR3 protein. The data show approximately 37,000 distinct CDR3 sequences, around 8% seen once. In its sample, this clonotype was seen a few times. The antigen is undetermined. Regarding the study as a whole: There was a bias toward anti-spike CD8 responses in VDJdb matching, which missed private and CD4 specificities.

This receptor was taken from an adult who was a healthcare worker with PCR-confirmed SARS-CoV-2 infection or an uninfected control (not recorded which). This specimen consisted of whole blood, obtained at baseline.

The CDR3 coding sequence is TGTGCCAGCAGCCGACGGATCAGCACAGATACGCAGTATTTT. Translation gives CASSRRISTDTQYF. The rearrangement uses TRBV11-2 and TRBJ2-3; D not resolved. CDR1 is SGHAT and CDR2 is FQNNGV in the germline V gene. The CDR3 has 14 amino acids. V dropped 5 bases and J dropped 0 bases, with 9 bases sitting between them.